These T cell receptor beta chains were read from a single sample in a study of early T cells in non-severe SARS-CoV-2 infection. A single record per CDR3 protein comes from TCRdb applying MiXCR to the 5' RACE reads. The top ten clones hold 4.7% of a sample with around 82,000 distinct CDR3 sequences, 11% of them seen once. What was sequenced was whole blood. The receptor set was obtained from an adult who was a healthcare worker with PCR-confirmed SARS-CoV-2 infection or an uninfected control (not recorded which). The CDR3 runs from the conserved cysteine through the conserved F or W. Fields, in order: J gene, V gene, clone size, D gene, CDR3 protein, CDR3 DNA. The D gene is left open where the match is weak. Clone size appears in some rows only: once, few, many, or a class for an expanded clone.

>TRBJ2-3|TRBV7-2|few|.
CASSLGLDTQYF
TGTGCCAGCAGCTTGGGCCTAGATACGCAGTATTTT
>TRBJ2-5|TRBV18|many|.
CASSPYREETQYF
TGTGCCAGCTCACCCTACAGGGAAGAGACCCAGTACTTC
>TRBJ2-5|TRBV4-3|.|.
CASSQDPGARGETQYF
TGCGCCAGCAGCCAAGATCCCGGGGCTAGGGGAGAGACCCAGTACTTC
>TRBJ1-1|TRBV29-1|many|.
CSTTTGGVNTEAFF
TGCAGCACGACGACAGGAGGCGTTAACACTGAAGCTTTCTTT
>TRBJ2-4|TRBV7-2|.|.
CASSLEIFGGGRNIQYF
TGTGCCAGCAGCTTAGAGATATTTGGAGGGGGGAGAAACATTCAGTACTTC
>TRBJ2-7|TRBV12-3/TRBV12-4|few|TRBD1
CASSFETGAYEQYF
TGTGCCAGCAGTTTCGAGACAGGGGCCTACGAGCAGTACTTC
>TRBJ1-1|TRBV4-3|few|.
CASSQDGGAWRTEAFF
TGCGCCAGCAGCCAAGATGGGGGGGCCTGGCGCACTGAAGCTTTCTTT
>TRBJ2-3|TRBV4-2|.|.
CASSPLAGAATDTQYF
TGTGCCAGCAGCCCCCTGGCGGGGGCCGCCACAGATACGCAGTATTTT
>TRBJ1-6|TRBV10-3|.|.
CAISESRLEYNSPLHF
TGTGCCATCAGTGAAAGCAGGTTGGAATATAATTCACCCCTCCACTTT
>TRBJ2-3|TRBV11-2|many|TRBD2
CASSLDGGADTQYF
TGTGCCAGCAGCTTAGACGGGGGGGCAGATACGCAGTATTTT
>TRBJ2-3|TRBV6-1|many|.
CASSSQTARLDTQYF
TGTGCCAGCAGTAGTCAAACAGCGAGGCTCGATACGCAGTATTTT
>TRBJ1-1|TRBV14|many|.
CASSPDFGGVDTEAFF
TGTGCCAGCAGCCCAGATTTTGGGGGCGTAGATACTGAAGCTTTCTTT
>TRBJ1-2|TRBV6-6|.|.
CASSYSLGGEAYGYTF
TGTGCCAGCAGTTACTCGCTGGGGGGCGAAGCCTATGGCTACACCTTC
>TRBJ1-4|TRBV18|many|.
CASSLPGANEKLFF
TGTGCCAGCTCCCTACCGGGGGCTAATGAAAAACTGTTTTTT
>TRBJ2-5|TRBV30|.|TRBD1
CAWRGTVQETQYF
TGTGCCTGGAGGGGGACAGTCCAAGAGACCCAGTACTTC
>TRBJ1-1|TRBV9|.|.
CASSVAGAGEAFF
TGTGCCAGCAGCGTAGCCGGGGCGGGTGAAGCTTTCTTT
>TRBJ1-4|TRBV20-1|many|.
CSARLGAREKLFF
TGCAGTGCTAGGTTAGGGGCAAGGGAAAAACTGTTTTTT